These 21 T cell receptor beta chains were all obtained from the same sample, sequenced in a study of blood T cell repertoires in COVID-19. Repertoires were generated with immunoSEQ multiplex PCR, while TCRdb's copy carries only in-frame clones and drops some. The sample includes about 260,000 clones, over 75% seen only once; the top ten take approximately 0.7%. The sample consisted of peripheral blood. Every receptor here comes from a human donor in a cohort sampled during active COVID-19.

The rearrangement joins TRBV6-2 or TRBV6-3 to TRBJ2-5; 8 bases match TRBD1. This CDR3 region has 17 residues. CDR1 and CDR2 from the germline V gene are MNHEY and SVGEGT. Trimming cost V 0 bases and J 4 bases; bases outside gene matches: 10. The CDR3 loop is CASSYSRTGTRLETQYF. In DNA form, the CDR3 reads TGTGCCAGCAGTTACTCGAGGACAGGGACCCGTCTAGAGACCCAGTACTTC.

The V and J genes are TRBV9 and TRBJ2-3, with a tentative D call TRBD1 (5 bases). This CDR3 is built from 14 residues. Trimming shortened V by 6 bases and J by 0 bases, and 11 bases separated the two germline ends. The germline gives CDR1 SGDLS, CDR2 YYNGEE. The CDR3 nucleotides read TGTGCCAGCAAACGGACACTTAGCACAGATACGCAGTATTTT. It yields the protein CASKRTLSTDTQYF.

The V and J genes are TRBV4-1 and TRBJ1-1; weak D call: TRBD1 (5 bases). Germline assignment: CDR1 MGHRA and CDR2 YSYEKL. This CDR3 contains 16 residues. V lost 1 base and J lost 0, with 12 bases in between. Here the CDR3 DNA reads TGCGCCAGCAGCCAAGGGAAGGGGATCCTGAACACTGAAGCTTTCTTT. Protein product: CASSQGKGILNTEAFF.

This clone was seen just once. This chain connects TRBV9 to TRBJ1-2; 7 nucleotides match TRBD1. CDR1 is SGDLS and CDR2 is YYNGEE in the germline V gene. V lost 3 bases, J lost 1 base, and 9 bases stayed unmatched. The CDR3 length is 16 residues. The CDR3 region is CASSATTGVLNYGYTF. As DNA, the CDR3 is TGTGCCAGCAGCGCCACCACAGGGGTCCTTAACTATGGCTACACCTTC.

This clone came up once. The chain carries TRBV5-4 and TRBJ2-3; D ambiguous. V was clipped by 0 bases and J by 6 bases, with 5 bases between them. There are 12 residues in the CDR3. Germline V gives CDR1 SGHNT, CDR2 YYREEE (reference sequence). The CDR3 reads CASSLVGDTQYF. DNA for the CDR3: TGTGCCAGCAGCTTGGTCGGGGATACGCAGTATTTT.

This clone was recorded once. The chain employs TRBV6-5 and TRBJ1-1, with 10 bases lining up with TRBD1. J gave up 1 base and V 11 bases, and 7 bases lay outside the gene matches. CDR1 is MNHEY and CDR2 is SVGAGI in the germline V gene. The CDR3 is 14 residues long. DNA for the CDR3: TGTGCCGTCCGTCGGACAGGGGGGAACACTGAAGCTTTCTTT. Protein sequence: CAVRRTGGNTEAFF.

This rearrangement joins TRBV19 to TRBJ2-3, with D perhaps TRBD2 (7 bases). This CDR3 has 14 residues. Trimming left V 5 bases short and J 3 bases short, with 12 bases between. Germline V gives CDR1 LNHDA, CDR2 SQIVND (reference sequence). The CDR3 DNA sequence: TGTGCCAGTAGTCGGCGGGGGCTGACAGATACGCAGTATTTT. This translates into CASSRRGLTDTQYF.

Remarks on this clone: Other DNA sequences in the sample encode the same CDR3. The J gene is TRBJ2-3, the V gene TRBV28, with D unresolved. Between the trimmed V and J ends, which lost 1 base and 1 base, there was a span of 6 bases. Per germline, CDR1 MDHEN and CDR2 SYDVKM. The CDR3 extends over 14 amino acids. CDR3 sequence reads: CASSLSPGTDTQYF. CDR3 sequence (DNA): TGTGCCAGCAGTTTATCTCCGGGCACAGATACGCAGTATTTT.

This chain links TRBV5-1 with TRBJ2-7; 8 positions match TRBD1. V was pared by 4 bases and J by 2 bases, with 5 bases of the junction left unmatched. Germline CDR1 SGHRS, CDR2 YFSETQ. The CDR3 has 14 amino acids. The CDR3 DNA is TGCGCCAGCAGCCGTAAGACAGGGGCCTACGAGCAGTACTTC. It encodes CASSRKTGAYEQYF.

The chain is built from TRBV9 and TRBJ1-1; possible D gene TRBD1, 5 bases. Germline V gene data show CDR1 as SGDLS and CDR2 as YYNGEE. This CDR3 region has 15 residues. Deletions cut 0 bases from V and 3 bases from J, with 12 bases between. The CDR3 coding sequence is TGTGCCAGCAGCGTAGGGTCAGGGAGGGACACTGAAGCTTTCTTT. This sequence encodes CASSVGSGRDTEAFF.

The chain employs TRBV4-3 and TRBJ1-4, with D perhaps TRBD1 (5 bases). This CDR3 comprises 15 residues. Looked up from germline, CDR1 is LGHNA and CDR2 is YSLEER. V lost 1 base and J 10 bases, leaving 16 bases between the germline ends. This chain's CDR3 is CASSQGEVGAGKLFF. DNA for the CDR3: TGCGCCAGCAGCCAAGGAGAAGTAGGGGCCGGAAAACTGTTTTTT.

The gene calls are TRBV7-8 and TRBJ2-4, with D perhaps TRBD1 (5 bases). Germline CDR1 is SGHVS and CDR2 is FQNEAQ. The CDR3 covers 17 residues. The germline V and J ends were trimmed by 5 bases and 0 bases, with 17 bases remaining between them. The CDR3 loop reads CASSLSGATLAKNIQYF. The CDR3 DNA sequence: TGTGCCAGCAGCCTCAGTGGGGCTACTCTAGCCAAAAACATTCAGTACTTC.

The gene calls are TRBV7-3 and TRBJ2-1; TRBD2 agrees at 15 bases. There are 15 residues in the CDR3. Germline V gene data show CDR1 as SGHTA and CDR2 as FQGTGA. The ends lost 3 bases at V and 7 bases at J; junction bases unmatched: 1. CDR3 DNA sequence: TGTGCCAGCAGCTTGGGACTAGCGGGAGGAAATGAGCAGTTCTTC. Residues: CASSLGLAGGNEQFF. Complete variable domain (other parts from reference TRBV7-3 and TRBJ2-1): GAGVSQTPSNKVTEKGKYVELRCDPISGHTALYWYRQSLGQGPEFLIYFQGTGAADDSGLPNDRFFAVRPEGSVSTLKIQRTERGDSAVYLCASSLGLAGGNEQFFGPGTRLTVL.

The rearrangement joins TRBV5-6 to TRBJ1-1; D possibly corresponds to TRBD1 (6 bases). CDR1 is SGHDT and CDR2 is YYEEEE in the germline V gene. The CDR3 is 14 amino acids. V was pared by 4 bases and J by 2 bases, with 12 bases between. CDR3 sequence: CASSPTGPNTEAFF. The CDR3 nucleotides are TGTGCCAGCAGCCCTACAGGGCCTAACACTGAAGCTTTCTTT.

Comments on this clone: The junction shows a germline mismatch at one end, possibly a read error. The chain joins TRBV6-2 or TRBV6-3 to TRBJ2-3; D not certain. The germline CDR1 and CDR2 sequences are MNHEY and SVGEGT. This CDR3 has 11 residues. This CDR3 reads CASSDSQAQYF. As DNA, the CDR3 is TGTGCCAGCAGTGACTCCCAGGCGCAATATTTT.

The chain recombines TRBV5-5 with TRBJ1-1; no reliable D call. In germline, CDR1 is SGHKS, CDR2 YYEKEE (reference sequence). The CDR3 length is 17 residues. V lost 0 bases and J 2 bases, leaving 17 bases between the germline ends. The CDR3 loop reads CASSLERSSIANTEAFF. The CDR3 DNA is TGTGCCAGCAGCTTGGAACGGAGCTCTATCGCCAACACTGAAGCTTTCTTT.

The rearrangement joins TRBV7-8 to TRBJ1-2; D call uncertain. The CDR3 spans 14 residues. The germline V gene has CDR1 SGHVS and CDR2 FQNEAQ. V dropped 5 bases and J dropped 6 bases, with 16 bases sitting between them. CDR3 protein: CASSKMTSSDGYTF. CDR3 bases: TGTGCCAGCAGCAAAATGACAAGCTCAGATGGCTACACCTTC.

This chain links TRBV5-6 with TRBJ1-1; D is perhaps TRBD1 (6 bases). Between the trimmed V and J ends, which lost 0 bases and 6 bases, there was a span of 15 bases. Germline CDR1 is SGHDT and CDR2 is YYEEEE. The CDR3 spans 15 residues. The CDR3 DNA reads TGTGCCAGCAGCTTGGGTGTACAGGGTCGCGCTGAAGCTTTCTTT. Translation gives CASSLGVQGRAEAFF. The complete variable domain, with remaining parts taken from reference TRBV5-6 and TRBJ1-1, reads DAGVTQSPTHLIKTRGQQVTLRCSPKSGHDTVSWYQQALGQGPQFIFQYYEEEERQRGNFPDRFSGHQFPNYSSELNVNALLLGDSALYLCASSLGVQGRAEAFFGQGTRLTVV.

The rearrangement uses TRBV9 and TRBJ2-5; no definite D call. The ends were cut back, 4 bases at V and 0 bases at J, with 10 bases in the middle. The CDR3 spans 14 residues. Germline assignment: CDR1 SGDLS and CDR2 YYNGEE. The DNA for the CDR3 is TGTGCCAGCAGCAAAACGGTAAACCAAGAGACCCAGTACTTC. Translation: CASSKTVNQETQYF.

DNA for the CDR3: TGTGCCACCAGCCTTGGGGTAGCGGGAGGGCCGTTCTCCTACGAGCAGTACTTC. As protein: CATSLGVAGGPFSYEQYF. The rearrangement links TRBV15 to TRBJ2-7; 11 nucleotides match TRBD2. The trim removed 5 bases at V and 0 bases at J, leaving 12 bases unmatched. This CDR3 is built from 18 residues. CDR1 is LNHNV and CDR2 is YYDKDF in the germline V gene (reference sequence). Looking up the rest from reference TRBV15 and TRBJ2-7 gives the full variable domain: DAMVIQNPRYQVTQFGKPVTLSCSQTLNHNVMYWYQQKSSQAPKLLFHYYDKDFNNEADTPDNFQSRRPNTSFCFLDIRSPGLGDTAMYLCATSLGVAGGPFSYEQYFGPGTRLTVT.

This chain links TRBV7-2 with TRBJ2-1; 10 nucleotides match TRBD2. The CDR3 spans 15 residues. CDR1 and CDR2 from the germline V gene are SGHTA and FQGNSA. J was trimmed by 4 bases and V by 3 bases; bases with no gene match: 3. In DNA, the CDR3 is TGTGCCAGCAGCTTCCCAGCGGGGGGGTACAATGAGCAGTTCTTC. It specifies CASSFPAGGYNEQFF.